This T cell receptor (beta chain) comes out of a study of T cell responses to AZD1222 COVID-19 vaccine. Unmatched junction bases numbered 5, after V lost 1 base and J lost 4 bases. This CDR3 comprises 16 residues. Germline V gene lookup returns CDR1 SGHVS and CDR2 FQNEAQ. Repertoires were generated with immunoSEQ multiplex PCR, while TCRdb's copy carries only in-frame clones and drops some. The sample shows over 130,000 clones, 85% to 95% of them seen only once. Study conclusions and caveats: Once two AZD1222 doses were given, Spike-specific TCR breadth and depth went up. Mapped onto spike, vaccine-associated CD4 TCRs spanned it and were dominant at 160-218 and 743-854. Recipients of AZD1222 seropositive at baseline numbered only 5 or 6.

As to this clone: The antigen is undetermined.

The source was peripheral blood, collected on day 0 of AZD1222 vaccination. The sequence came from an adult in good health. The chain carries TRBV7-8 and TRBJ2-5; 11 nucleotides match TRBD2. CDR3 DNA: TGTGCCAGCAGCTTAGTAACTAGCGGGAGCGGAGAGACCCAGTACTTC. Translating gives CASSLVTSGSGETQYF.